This T cell receptor (beta chain) was sequenced in a study of blood T cell repertoires in COVID-19. Study as a whole: Researchers got acute and convalescent COVID-19 samples from the United States, Italy and Spain.

The method was immunoSEQ multiplex PCR; TCRdb's version includes in-frame clones alone and lacks a portion of them. This table holds about 120,000 clones, around nine tenths found once. The sequenced sample was peripheral blood. This receptor was obtained from a man in his forties with acute or convalescent COVID-19.

The CDR3 protein is CASSKQGNTDTQYF. In DNA, the CDR3 is TGTGCCAGCAGTAAACAGGGGAACACAGATACGCAGTATTTT. The chain combines TRBV6-5 with TRBJ2-3; 7 positions agree with TRBD1. From germline, CDR1 is MNHEY and CDR2 SVGAGI. The CDR3 contains 14 residues. The trim removed 5 bases at V and 2 bases at J, leaving 4 bases unmatched.